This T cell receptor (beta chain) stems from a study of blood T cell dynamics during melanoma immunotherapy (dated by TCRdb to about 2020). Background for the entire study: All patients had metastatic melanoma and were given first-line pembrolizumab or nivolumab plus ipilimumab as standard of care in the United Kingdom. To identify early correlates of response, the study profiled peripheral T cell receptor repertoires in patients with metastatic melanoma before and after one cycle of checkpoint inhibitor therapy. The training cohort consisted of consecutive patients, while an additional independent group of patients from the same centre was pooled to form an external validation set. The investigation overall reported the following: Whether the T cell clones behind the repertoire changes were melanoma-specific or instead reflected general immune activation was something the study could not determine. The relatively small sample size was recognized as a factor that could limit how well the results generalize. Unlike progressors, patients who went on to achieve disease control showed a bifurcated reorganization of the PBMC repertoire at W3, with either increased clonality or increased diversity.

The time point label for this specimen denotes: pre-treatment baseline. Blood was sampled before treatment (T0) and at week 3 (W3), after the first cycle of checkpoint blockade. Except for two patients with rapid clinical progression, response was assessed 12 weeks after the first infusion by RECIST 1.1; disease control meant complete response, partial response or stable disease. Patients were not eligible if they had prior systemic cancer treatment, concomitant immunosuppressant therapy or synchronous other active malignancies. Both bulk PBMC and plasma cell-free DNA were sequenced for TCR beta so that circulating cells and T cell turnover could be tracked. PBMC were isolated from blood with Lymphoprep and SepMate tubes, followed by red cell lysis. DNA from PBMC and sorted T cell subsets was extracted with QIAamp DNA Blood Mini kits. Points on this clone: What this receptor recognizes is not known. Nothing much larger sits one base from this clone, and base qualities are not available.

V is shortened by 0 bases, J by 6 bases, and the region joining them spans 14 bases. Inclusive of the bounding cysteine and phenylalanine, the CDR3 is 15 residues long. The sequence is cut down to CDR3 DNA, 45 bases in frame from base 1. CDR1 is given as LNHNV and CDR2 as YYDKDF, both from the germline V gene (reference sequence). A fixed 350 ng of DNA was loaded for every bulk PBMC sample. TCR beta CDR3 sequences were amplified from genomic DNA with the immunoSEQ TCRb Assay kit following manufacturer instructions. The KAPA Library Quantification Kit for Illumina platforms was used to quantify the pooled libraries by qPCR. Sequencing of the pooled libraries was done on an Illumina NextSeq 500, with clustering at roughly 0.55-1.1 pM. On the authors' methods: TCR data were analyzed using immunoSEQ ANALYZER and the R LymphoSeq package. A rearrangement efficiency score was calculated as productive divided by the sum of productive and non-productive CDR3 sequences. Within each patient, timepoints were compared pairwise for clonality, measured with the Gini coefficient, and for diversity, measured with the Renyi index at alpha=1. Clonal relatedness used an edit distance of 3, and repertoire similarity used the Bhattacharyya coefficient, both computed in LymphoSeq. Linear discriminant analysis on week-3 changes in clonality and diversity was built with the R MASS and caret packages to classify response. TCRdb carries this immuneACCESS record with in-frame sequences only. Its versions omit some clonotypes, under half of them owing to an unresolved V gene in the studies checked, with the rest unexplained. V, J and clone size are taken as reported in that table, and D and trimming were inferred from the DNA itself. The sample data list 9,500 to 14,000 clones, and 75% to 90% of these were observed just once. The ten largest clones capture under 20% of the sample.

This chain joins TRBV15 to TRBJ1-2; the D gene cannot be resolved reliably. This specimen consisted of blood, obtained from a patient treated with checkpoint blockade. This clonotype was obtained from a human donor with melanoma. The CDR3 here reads CATSRDVGFFDGYTF. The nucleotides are TGTGCCACCAGCAGAGATGTGGGATTTTTCGATGGCTACACCTTC.